This record covers a single T cell receptor beta chain. These data belong to a study of blood T cell repertoires in COVID-19. Study at large: Whether acute or convalescent, the COVID-19 samples came from the United States, Italy and Spain. PBMCs, B-cell-depleted T cells, or T cells were the source of the cDNA or gDNA that made up the material.

Original analysis: Nucleated cell number was recorded as an estimate derived from reference gene primer amplification. Clones were read by immunoSEQ multiplex PCR, and TCRdb kept only the in-frame ones, dropping some. Clone size and V and J calls were adopted from that table, with D and trimming inferred from the DNA. Among 200,000 to 250,000 clones listed, around 84% were seen once. The germline V gene has CDR1 KGHSH and CDR2 LQKENI. This CDR3 spans 15 amino acids. Trimming took 3 bases from V and 1 from J, leaving 12 bases between them. Sequencing was performed on peripheral blood. The sequence was collected from a woman in her 70s with active or convalescent COVID-19. The chain combines TRBV18 with TRBJ1-1; D gene uncertain. CDR3 DNA: TGTGCCAGCTCACCCCTCGGGAGCGGGAACACTGAAGCTTTCTTT. It specifies CASSPLGSGNTEAFF. The full variable domain, with the rest looked up from reference TRBV18 and TRBJ1-1, is NAGVMQNPRHLVRRRGQEARLRCSPMKGHSHVYWYRQLPEEGLKFMVYLQKENIIDESGMPKERFSAEFPKEGPSILRIQQVVRGDSAAYFCASSPLGSGNTEAFFGQGTRLTVV.